These 17 T cell receptor beta chains were all obtained from the same sample, sequenced in a study of blood T cells in healthy people across ages. Then a second PCR, running about 6 to 12 cycles, was carried out with a sample-barcoded 5' primer and a J-beta primer mix. One entry per CDR3 protein, called by TCRdb with MiXCR from the 5' RACE reads. The table lists 700,000 to 950,000 distinct CDR3 sequences, roughly 64% of them singletons, with over 20% in the top ten. The sample was blood. The receptors derive from a man aged 25-45 years in good health.

The chain is built from TRBV27 and TRBJ2-5, with D perhaps TRBD2 (6 bases). CDR1 is MNHEY, CDR2 SMNVEV, per germline (reference sequence). Trimming cost V 5 bases and J 3 bases, with 19 bases left between them. The CDR3 runs to 16 residues. In DNA, the CDR3 is TGTGCCAGCAGTCGGGGATGGGGGGAAGACAAAGAGACCCAGTACTTC. Amino acid sequence: CASSRGWGEDKETQYF.

The V and J genes are TRBV7-3 and TRBJ1-1; D call uncertain. Germline V CDR1 and CDR2: SGHTA, FQGTGA. The CDR3 is 15 residues long. Trimming left V 1 base short and J 1 base short, with 10 bases between. This CDR3 reads CASSLNAGRNTEAFF. As DNA, the CDR3 is TGTGCCAGCAGCTTAAACGCGGGAAGGAACACTGAAGCTTTCTTT.

About this clonotype: One end of the junction varies from germline; a read error may be responsible. The chain is built from TRBV29-1 and TRBJ2-7; D not resolved. Germline V gene data show CDR1 as SQVTM and CDR2 as ANQGSEA. The CDR3 totals 13 residues. CDR3 sequence: CSVEARGRYERYF. DNA for the CDR3: TGCAGCGTTGAGGCTAGAGGACGCTACGAGCGGTACTTC.

The chain combines TRBV4-3 with TRBJ2-1, with 7 bases aligning to TRBD2. The V and J ends lost 0 bases and 0 bases, in that order; junction bases with no gene match: 8. The germline V gene encodes CDR1 LGHNA and CDR2 YSLEER. The CDR3 is 18 amino acids. The CDR3 here is CASSQDGVAGFSYNEQFF. The CDR3 DNA sequence: TGCGCCAGCAGCCAAGATGGGGTAGCGGGCTTCTCCTACAATGAGCAGTTCTTC.

The rearrangement links TRBV29-1 to TRBJ2-7; D may be TRBD1 (5 bases). Germline V gives CDR1 SQVTM, CDR2 ANQGSEA. CDR3 size: 14 residues. The V and J ends lost 3 bases and 0 bases respectively, with 12 bases between them. The CDR3 DNA reads as TGCAGCGTTGATGACAGCGATAGCTCCTACGAGCAGTACTTC. It is translated as CSVDDSDSSYEQYF.

Here the CDR3 reads CASSGIRDTEAFF. The CDR3 nucleotides read TGCGCCAGCAGCGGGATCAGGGACACTGAAGCTTTCTTT. The rearrangement joins TRBV4-3 to TRBJ1-1; D perhaps matches TRBD1 (5 bases). CDR3 length equals 13 residues. Deletions cut 5 bases from V and 3 bases from J, with 10 bases between. Germline V lookup: CDR1 LGHNA, CDR2 YSLEER.

The chain joins TRBV29-1 to TRBJ2-5; D may be TRBD1 (5 bases). Germline V lookup: CDR1 SQVTM, CDR2 ANQGSEA. This CDR3 has 12 amino acids. Trimming shortened V by 5 bases and J by 1 base, and 8 bases separated the two germline ends. The CDR3 region is CSVSTAQETQYF. Written as DNA, the CDR3 is TGCAGCGTTTCGACAGCCCAAGAGACCCAGTACTTC.

V and J are TRBV7-2 and TRBJ1-1; no firm D call. V gave up 3 bases and J gave up 1 base, with 9 bases separating them. The CDR3 sequence is 14 residues long. The germline V gene encodes CDR1 SGHTA and CDR2 FQGNSA. CDR3 region: CASSFSWENTEAFF. CDR3 coding DNA: TGTGCCAGCAGCTTTTCCTGGGAGAACACTGAAGCTTTCTTT.

This chain uses TRBV20-1 with TRBJ2-7; TRBD2 matches at 10 bases. This CDR3 has 16 amino acids. Germline V lookup: CDR1 DFQATT, CDR2 SNEGSKA (reference sequence). Losses at the gene ends were 0 bases for V and 4 bases for J; bases not matched to a gene: 9. CDR3 bases: TGCAGTGCTAGAGAAGGATCTAGCGGGAGTTTTTACGAGCAGTACTTC. This translates into CSAREGSSGSFYEQYF.

The chain carries TRBV11-1 and TRBJ2-4, with unresolved D. The better agreement between TRBJ2-5 and the DNA end casts doubt on the J call. Germline CDR1 SGHAT, CDR2 FQDESV (reference sequence). The CDR3 is 15 amino acids. The CDR3 region is CASSSPDSFQETQYF. Written as DNA, the CDR3 is TGTGCCAGCAGCTCCCCAGACTCCTTCCAAGAGACCCAGTACTTC.

This clonotype showed up just a few times. The chain uses TRBV7-2 and TRBJ1-2; 8 bases map to TRBD1. This CDR3 spans 12 amino acids. Germline CDR1 reads SGHTA; CDR2 reads FQGNSA. The trim removed 5 bases at V and 6 bases at J, leaving 2 bases unmatched. The CDR3 DNA reads as TGTGCCAGCAGCCCGACAGGGGATGGCTACACCTTC. Encoded protein: CASSPTGDGYTF.

V is TRBV20-1 and J is TRBJ1-1; D may be TRBD1 (5 bases). Trimming cost V 4 bases and J 5 bases, with 17 bases left between them. The V gene's germline CDR1 is DFQATT and CDR2 SNEGSKA (reference sequence). The CDR3 spans 14 residues. In DNA form, the CDR3 reads TGCAGTGCTATCCAGGGCTTCGGGAAGACTGAAGCTTTCTTT. Its translation is CSAIQGFGKTEAFF.

This chain uses TRBV5-1 with TRBJ1-4, with D perhaps TRBD1 (6 bases). The germline CDR1 and CDR2 sequences are SGHRS and YFSETQ. The CDR3 is 15 residues long. Trimming took off 0 bases at V and 4 bases at J, with 10 bases between the two ends. The CDR3 loop is CASSLGGQHNEKLFF. The CDR3, as DNA: TGCGCCAGCAGCTTGGGTGGACAGCATAATGAAAAACTGTTTTTT.

This clonotype was seen a handful of times. The chain has TRBV3-1 and TRBJ1-1, with D maybe TRBD1 (6 bases). V lost 4 bases, J lost 7 bases, and 10 bases lay in between. Per the germline V gene, CDR1 is LGHDT and CDR2 is YNNKEL (reference sequence). The CDR3 loop spans 12 amino acids. The CDR3 nucleotides read TGTGCCAGCAGCCCAGGGGTTGGTGAAGCTTTCTTT. Translation: CASSPGVGEAFF.

The V call is TRBV20-1, the J call TRBJ2-5, with D unclear. The end of the DNA is better explained by TRBJ2-7, so the J call may be wrong. Per germline, CDR1 DFQATT and CDR2 SNEGSKA (reference sequence). The length of the CDR3 is 16 residues. The DNA for the CDR3 is TGCAGTGCTAGAGATTTTCGAGACCTAAGTGTATACGAGCAGTACTTC. This codes for CSARDFRDLSVYEQYF.

This clonotype came up a few times. The chain couples TRBV7-9 to TRBJ2-1, with D tentatively TRBD2 (6 bases). Trimming removed 4 bases at V and 6 bases at J, with 10 bases between. CDR3 size: 13 residues. Germline CDR1 reads SEHNR; CDR2 reads FQNEAQ (reference sequence). The CDR3, as DNA: TGTGCCAGCAGCTCGACTAGGATCAATGAGCAGTTCTTC. Protein product: CASSSTRINEQFF.

The gene calls are TRBV29-1 and TRBJ1-2; TRBD1 might be the D (6 bases). The germline gives CDR1 SQVTM, CDR2 ANQGSEA. The V end lost 3 bases, the J end lost 4 bases, and 21 bases lay between the germline ends. The CDR3 sequence is 16 residues long. The CDR3 spells CSVEVFRGSGSYGYTF. CDR3 bases: TGCAGCGTTGAGGTCTTCAGGGGAAGTGGTTCCTATGGCTACACCTTC.